This T cell receptor (beta chain) was sequenced for a study of T-cell memory formation after mild COVID-19. Overall study context: For the most part, TCR clusters were specific to one donor. Study findings and constraints: For contracting clones, CD4+ ones sat mainly in CM and EM, CD8+ in EMRA. Day 15 to 85 contracting clones showed balanced CD4/CD8; day 15 to 37 expanders favored CD4+.

This clonotype turned up a few times. Its target is unknown. Trimming took 5 bases from V and 6 from J; bases not matched to a gene: 6. CDR1 and CDR2 (germline): LNHDA, SQIVND (reference sequence). CDR3 length equals 15 residues. After 5'RACE with constant-segment primers, TCR alpha and TCR beta cDNA libraries carrying sample barcodes and UMIs were obtained. TCRdb reprocessed the 5' RACE reads via MiXCR and lists one record per CDR3 protein. Among about 190,000 distinct CDR3 sequences listed, around 18% were seen once. The TCR originated in an adult woman who had mild COVID-19 (a few samples of this study predate the infection). Cell type and time point are not known. The chain has TRBV19 and TRBJ2-1, with 11 positions matching TRBD1. The sample taken for sequencing was PBMCs or a T cell subset sorted from them (not recorded which). CDR3: CASSPGQGVSNEQFF. CDR3 nucleotide sequence: TGTGCCAGTAGTCCGGGACAGGGGGTCTCCAATGAGCAGTTCTTC.